These 10 T cell receptor beta chains share one sample of origin, sequenced in a study of T cells in Graves' hyperthyroidism and ophthalmopathy. There were TCR beta CDR3 regions amplified from RNA transcripts. With the HTBI primer set, the TCR CDR3 went through a first round of RT-PCR. TCRdb ran MiXCR on the multiplex PCR reads and lists one entry per CDR3 protein. The sample lists some 600,000 distinct CDR3 sequences; approximately 15% were seen once. Input material: blood. The receptors stem from a woman aged 30 to 39 with Graves' hyperthyroidism that later progressed to Graves' ophthalmopathy.

This clonotype was observed at least ten times. V is TRBV9 and J is TRBJ1-2; D remains ambiguous. CDR3 length: 13 amino acids. Germline lookup yields CDR1 SGDLS and CDR2 YYNGEE. Trimming removed 7 bases at V and 5 bases at J, with 15 bases between. CDR3 bases: TGTGCCAGCGAGTCTGGGATGGGTTATGGCTACACCTTC. Residues: CASESGMGYGYTF.

This clonotype came up a few times. The rearrangement links TRBV5-8 to TRBJ2-7; 9 positions match TRBD1. The CDR3 sequence is 13 residues long. The germline V gene encodes CDR1 SGHTS and CDR2 YDEGEE. Trimming took 10 bases from V and 5 from J; bases not matched to a gene: 10. The chain's CDR3 is CASRDRVLHEQYF. The CDR3 DNA is TGTGCCTCTAGGGACAGGGTACTCCACGAGCAGTACTTC. Full variable domain (outside the CDR3, taken from reference TRBV5-8 and TRBJ2-7): EAGVTQSPTHLIKTRGQQATLRCSPISGHTSVYWYQQALGLGLQFLLWYDEGEERNRGNFPPRFSGRQFPNYSSELNVNALELEDSALYLCASRDRVLHEQYFGPGTRLTVT.

This clonotype was counted ten times or more. The genes are TRBV10-3 and TRBJ1-1; D gene ambiguous. Deletions cut 0 bases from V and 5 bases from J, with 10 bases between. CDR1 is ENHRY, CDR2 SYGVKD, per germline. CDR3 length: 14 residues. Here the CDR3 DNA reads TGTGCCATCAGTGAGTCAACAGCCCCGACTGAAGCTTTCTTT. Protein product: CAISESTAPTEAFF.

V usage is TRBV6-2 or TRBV6-3 and J usage is TRBJ2-3; 8 bases are a match to TRBD2. Unmatched junction bases numbered 1, after V lost 0 bases and J lost 2 bases. This CDR3 is 15 amino acids long. Germline V gene lookup returns CDR1 MNHEY and CDR2 SVGEGT. The CDR3 sequence is CASSYSLAATDTQYF. The CDR3 nucleotides read TGTGCCAGCAGTTACTCACTAGCGGCCACAGATACGCAGTATTTT.

This chain links TRBV5-1 with TRBJ2-4; TRBD2 agrees at 12 bases. Germline V lookup: CDR1 SGHRS, CDR2 YFSETQ. CDR3 length equals 15 residues. Trimming cost V 7 bases and J 9 bases; bases outside gene matches: 11. The CDR3 sequence is CASGVTSGRGGIQYF. For the CDR3, the DNA is TGCGCCAGCGGAGTGACTAGCGGGAGAGGTGGCATTCAGTACTTC.

The chain links TRBV30 to TRBJ1-2, with TRBD1 identical over 7 bases. Per germline, CDR1 GTSNPN and CDR2 SVGIG (reference sequence). V was pared by 4 bases and J by 5 bases, with 10 bases of the junction left unmatched. The CDR3 spans 14 residues. The CDR3: CAWKGAGNLYGYTF. The CDR3 coding sequence is TGTGCCTGGAAGGGGGCGGGCAACCTATATGGCTACACCTTC.

The table lists this clonotype with many counts. V and J are TRBV20-1 and TRBJ2-1, with 13 bases lining up with TRBD2. Trimming removed 6 bases from V and 5 bases from J; junction bases left unmatched: 4. Germline V gene data show CDR1 as DFQATT and CDR2 as SNEGSKA (reference sequence). This CDR3 contains 14 residues. The CDR3 is CSAMTSGGNNEQFF. The CDR3 coding sequence is TGCAGTGCGATGACTAGCGGGGGGAACAATGAGCAGTTCTTC.

This clonotype was seen repeatedly, ten times or more. The chain recombines TRBV20-1 with TRBJ2-7; TRBD2 agrees at 8 bases. This CDR3 is 14 amino acids long. The germline CDR1 and CDR2 sequences are DFQATT and SNEGSKA (reference sequence). The V segment lost 0 bases and the J segment 4 bases; nucleotides outside the gene matches: 5. The CDR3 here is CSARDQGLAYEQYF. In DNA form, the CDR3 reads TGCAGTGCTAGAGACCAAGGACTAGCTTACGAGCAGTACTTC.

This clonotype has only a few counts. V and J are TRBV12-5 and TRBJ2-7; D not resolved. Germline V gives CDR1 LGHNT, CDR2 FRNRAP. V was pared by 1 base and J by 2 bases, with 6 bases between. CDR3 length: 13 residues. CDR3 DNA: TGTGCTAGTGGTTTGGGCCAGGCCTACGAGCAGTACTTC. Protein sequence: CASGLGQAYEQYF.

The sample holds many counts of this clonotype. The genes are TRBV5-1 and TRBJ2-2; 7 nucleotides align to TRBD2. Germline V lookup: CDR1 SGHRS, CDR2 YFSETQ. The V segment lost 4 bases and the J segment 4 bases; nucleotides outside the gene matches: 4. The CDR3 loop spans 14 amino acids. CDR3 protein: CASSVREGTGELFF. In DNA form, the CDR3 reads TGCGCCAGCAGCGTCAGGGAGGGCACCGGGGAGCTGTTTTTT. The full variable domain, completed using reference TRBV5-1 and TRBJ2-2, is KAGVTQTPRYLIKTRGQQVTLSCSPISGHRSVSWYQQTPGQGLQFLFEYFSETQRNKGNFPGRFSGRQFSNSRSEMNVSTLELGDSALYLCASSVREGTGELFFGEGSRLTVL.